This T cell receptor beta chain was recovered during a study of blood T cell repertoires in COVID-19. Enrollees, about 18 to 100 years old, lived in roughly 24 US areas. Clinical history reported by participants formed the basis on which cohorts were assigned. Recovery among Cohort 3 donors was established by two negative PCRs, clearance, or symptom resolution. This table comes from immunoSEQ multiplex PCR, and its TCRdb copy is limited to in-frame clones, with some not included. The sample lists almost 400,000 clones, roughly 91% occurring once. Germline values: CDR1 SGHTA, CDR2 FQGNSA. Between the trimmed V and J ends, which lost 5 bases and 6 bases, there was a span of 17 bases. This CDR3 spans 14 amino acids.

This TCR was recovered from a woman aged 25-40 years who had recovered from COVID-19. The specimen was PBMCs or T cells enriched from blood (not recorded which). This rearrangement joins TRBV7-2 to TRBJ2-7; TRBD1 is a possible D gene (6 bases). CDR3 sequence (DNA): TGTGCCAGCAGCCTTAACCAGGGGAGCGCCGAGCAGTACTTC. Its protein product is CASSLNQGSAEQYF.